This T cell receptor beta chain was found in a study of T cell repertoires in cytomegalovirus infection. About the study: An indication of both CMV infection and matching HLA type came from public TCR beta signatures. Overall study results and limits: CMV-specific TCR beta clonotypes restricted by HLA-C were the ones dominating the ex vivo response.

The V gene's germline CDR1 is SQVTM and CDR2 ANQGSEA. The V segment lost 7 bases and the J segment 6 bases; nucleotides outside the gene matches: 7. CDR3 size: 12 residues. TCRdb reprocessed the reads via MiXCR and lists one record per CDR3 protein. The sample includes 480,000 or so distinct CDR3 sequences, about 11% of them seen just once. This clonotype has only a few counts. Its specificity is not known. This receptor was identified in a human donor in good health (CMV status not recorded). Some clones in this sample may be carry-over from other donors' samples. Sequenced sample: PBMCs. The chain combines TRBV29-1 with TRBJ2-7, with TRBD1 identical over 9 bases. This CDR3 is CSARQGVGEQYF. The CDR3 coding sequence is TGCAGCGCCCGACAGGGGGTAGGCGAGCAGTACTTC.